Listed below are T cell receptor beta chains from one sample, sequenced in a study of cytomegalovirus exposure and HLA in healthy donors. The data were produced by immunoSEQ multiplex PCR, yet TCRdb's version contains in-frame clones alone and is incomplete. The sample holds roughly 250,000 clones, more than 75% seen once. Sample: PBMCs. These receptors came from a woman younger than 45 in good health and CMV-seropositive. Both conserved end residues are part of each CDR3. Each record gives: J gene, D gene, V gene, clone size, CDR3 DNA, CDR3 protein. The D gene is left open where the match is weak. Only part of the rows carry a size: once, few, many, or a class if the clone is expanded.

J: TRBJ2-5; D: .; V: TRBV5-1; size: .; DNA: TGCGCCAGCAGCTTGGCAAAACCCTCGGGGGAGACCCAGTACTTC; CDR3: CASSLAKPSGETQYF
J: TRBJ2-6; D: .; V: TRBV18; size: .; DNA: TGTGCCAGCTCACTGAACTCCCCTCAGGGGAACTCTGGGGCCAACGTCCTGACTTTC; CDR3: CASSLNSPQGNSGANVLTF
J: TRBJ2-1; D: TRBD2; V: TRBV15; size: .; DNA: TGTGCCACCAGCAGAGATCGGGCTAGCGGGAGACATGAGCAGTTCTTC; CDR3: CATSRDRASGRHEQFF
J: TRBJ2-7; D: TRBD1; V: TRBV6-5; size: .; DNA: TGTGCCAGCAGCCCCGGGGCAGGGGGCTTCTACGAGCAGTACTTC; CDR3: CASSPGAGGFYEQYF
J: TRBJ2-3; D: .; V: TRBV7-9; size: .; DNA: TGTGCCAGCAGCTTACCCGGGAGAGGAGATACGCAGTATTTT; CDR3: CASSLPGRGDTQYF
J: TRBJ1-1; D: .; V: TRBV18; size: many; DNA: TGTGCCAGCTCACCAGGACGGGGGAACACTGAAGCTTTCTTT; CDR3: CASSPGRGNTEAFF
J: TRBJ2-1; D: TRBD2; V: TRBV27; size: .; DNA: TGTGCCAGCAGTATATCACTCGGGACTAGGCAGTTCTTC; CDR3: CASSISLGTRQFF
J: TRBJ2-2; D: TRBD2; V: TRBV5-1; size: .; DNA: TGCGCCAGCAGCCTGCCCGGGACTACAACGACCGGGGAGCTGTTTTTT; CDR3: CASSLPGTTTTGELFF
J: TRBJ1-4; D: TRBD1; V: TRBV9; size: once; DNA: TGTGCCAGCAGCGCGGGACAGGGGCTTGAAAAACTGTTTTTT; CDR3: CASSAGQGLEKLFF
J: TRBJ2-3; D: TRBD2; V: TRBV5-4; size: .; DNA: TGTGCCAGCACCACCCCTTTGGGGGGGAGGATGGATACGCAGTATTTT; CDR3: CASTTPLGGRMDTQYF
J: TRBJ2-7; D: .; V: TRBV27; size: few; DNA: TGTGCCAGCAGTCCGTGGGGCTCCGAGCAGTACTTC; CDR3: CASSPWGSEQYF